The 19 T cell receptor beta chains given below trace back to one sample, sequenced in a study of early T cells in non-severe SARS-CoV-2 infection. Each CDR3 protein gets one entry after TCRdb re-called the 5' RACE reads with MiXCR. The table records around 70,000 distinct CDR3 sequences, about 12% of them present only once. The sample comprised whole blood. The receptor source for this set is an adult who was a healthcare worker with PCR-confirmed SARS-CoV-2 infection or an uninfected control (not recorded which).

This clonotype was detected many times. The chain recombines TRBV19 with TRBJ2-2, with 7 bases lining up with TRBD1. The germline CDR1 and CDR2 sequences are LNHDA and SQIVND (reference sequence). V was clipped by 6 bases and J by 3 bases; unmatched bases: 4. The CDR3 length is 14 residues. DNA of the CDR3: TGTGCCAGTAGCCTGACAGGGTACACCGGGGAGCTGTTTTTT. It is translated as CASSLTGYTGELFF.

This clonotype has at least ten counts. This chain connects TRBV7-9 to TRBJ1-6; no clear D. The length of the CDR3 is 14 residues. Germline V lookup: CDR1 SEHNR, CDR2 FQNEAQ (reference sequence). V was cut by 1 base and J by 8 bases, with 9 bases left in between. The CDR3 DNA sequence: TGTGCCAGCAGCTTAGGGGTCCCGGATTCACCCCTCCACTTT. Amino acid sequence: CASSLGVPDSPLHF.

This clonotype was seen many times. J is TRBJ2-7 and V is TRBV6-5, with 11 nucleotides matching TRBD2. This CDR3 comprises 15 residues. Trimming took 7 bases from V and 1 from J; bases not matched to a gene: 6. Germline values: CDR1 MNHEY, CDR2 SVGAGI. The CDR3 is CASTSRLAGSYEQYF. As DNA, the CDR3 is TGTGCCAGCACCTCTAGACTAGCGGGATCCTACGAGCAGTACTTC.

This chain uses TRBV6-1 with TRBJ1-1, with D uncertain. The CDR3 consists of 14 residues. Trimming cost V 0 bases and J 9 bases, with 14 bases left between them. Per the germline V gene, CDR1 is MNHNS and CDR2 is SASEGT. CDR3 amino acids: CASSEALRAHKAFF. The CDR3 nucleotides read TGTGCCAGCAGTGAAGCGCTTCGGGCACACAAAGCTTTCTTT.

J is TRBJ2-3 and V is TRBV6-5, with D hard to call. V shed 7 bases and J shed 4 bases, with 12 bases lying between them. The CDR3 runs 13 residues. Germline CDR1 MNHEY, CDR2 SVGAGI. The CDR3 loop is CASTQLTSDTQYF. CDR3 sequence (DNA): TGTGCCAGCACCCAACTCACCTCAGATACGCAGTATTTT.

In the case of this clonotype: A much larger clone differs by one base, so this may be a read error. The rearrangement joins TRBV6-4 to TRBJ2-1, with TRBD2 matching 13 bases. The CDR3 runs to 15 residues. Germline lookup yields CDR1 MRHNA and CDR2 SNTAGT. V shed 6 bases and J 12 bases; nucleotides not matched to a gene: 11. The CDR3 sequence: CASSVGTSGMGRQFF. The CDR3, as DNA: TGTGCCAGCAGCGTTGGGACTAGCGGGATGGGAAGGCAGTTCTTC.

The rearrangement joins TRBV19 to TRBJ2-1; no clear D gene. CDR1 is LNHDA, CDR2 SQIVND, per germline (reference sequence). The V gene lost 3 bases and the J gene lost 7 bases, with 16 bases spanning the gap. The CDR3 has 15 residues. CDR3 amino acids: CASSMEGLPLNEQFF. CDR3 in DNA: TGTGCCAGTAGTATGGAAGGCCTCCCTCTGAATGAGCAGTTCTTC.

This clonotype was counted only a few times. CDR3 region: CASRKGGAAETQYF. As DNA, the CDR3 is TGTGCCAGCAGAAAAGGGGGCGCAGCAGAGACCCAGTACTTC. The chain links TRBV28 to TRBJ2-5; 7 nucleotides match TRBD1. CDR1 and CDR2 (germline): MDHEN, SYDVKM. The CDR3 sequence is 14 residues long. The V and J ends lost 6 bases and 4 bases, in that order; junction bases with no gene match: 8.

At least ten counts were recorded for this clonotype. The chain joins TRBV6-6 to TRBJ1-1, with D tentatively TRBD1 (5 bases). The V gene lost 3 bases and the J gene lost 6 bases, with 14 bases spanning the gap. There are 14 residues in the CDR3. Germline CDR1 reads MNHNY; CDR2 reads SVGAGI (reference sequence). CDR3: CASSYRAGGAEAFF. CDR3 in DNA: TGTGCCAGCAGTTATCGCGCGGGGGGGGCTGAAGCTTTCTTT.

This clonotype was seen a handful of times. The genes are TRBV18 and TRBJ2-1; weak D call: TRBD2 (6 bases). The ends were cut back, 6 bases at V and 0 bases at J, with 12 bases in the middle. CDR1 KGHSH and CDR2 LQKENI come from the germline V gene. The CDR3 extends over 15 amino acids. The CDR3 bases are TGTGCCAGCTCCTGGCCCGGGAGCTCCTACAATGAGCAGTTCTTC. This gives the protein CASSWPGSSYNEQFF.

This chain joins TRBV5-4 and TRBJ2-7; possibly TRBD2 for D (5 bases). V was trimmed by 0 bases and J by 4 bases, leaving 11 bases between them. The CDR3 length is 14 residues. Germline V gene sequence: CDR1 SGHNT, CDR2 YYREEE (reference sequence). CDR3 coding DNA: TGTGCCAGCAGCTTGGACAGTAGCGAGTACGAGCAGTACTTC. Residues: CASSLDSSEYEQYF.

This clonotype was seen at least ten times. An end of the junction does not agree with germline; a read error may underlie this. The chain employs TRBV23-1 and TRBJ2-7, with unresolved D. TRBV23-1 is an ORF; its function is uncertain. This CDR3 has 14 residues. CDR3 DNA: TGCGCCAGCAGTCAACCACCTAAGTCCTCCGAGCAGTACTTC. Amino acids: CASSQPPKSSEQYF.

The rearrangement uses TRBV6-1 and TRBJ2-2; 7 nucleotides match TRBD2. This CDR3 has 15 residues. With 5 bases clipped from V and 2 bases from J, the junction kept 5 bases outside the gene matches. The germline V gene encodes CDR1 MNHNS and CDR2 SASEGT. The CDR3: CASSSSGANTGELFF. CDR3 bases: TGTGCCAGCAGTTCTAGCGGAGCAAACACCGGGGAGCTGTTTTTT.

The chain employs TRBV5-4 and TRBJ2-7, with D maybe TRBD2 (6 bases). The CDR3 length is 14 residues. CDR1 is SGHNT, CDR2 YYREEE, per germline (reference sequence). The V and J ends lost 2 bases and 6 bases respectively, with 15 bases between them. This chain's CDR3 is CASSLGETGAEQYF. CDR3 coding DNA: TGTGCCAGCAGCTTAGGCGAGACGGGAGCCGAGCAGTACTTC.

Ten or more counts support this clonotype. The gene calls are TRBV15 and TRBJ2-3, with 11 bases lining up with TRBD2. The CDR3 loop spans 17 amino acids. Germline V gives CDR1 LNHNV, CDR2 YYDKDF (reference sequence). V lost 6 bases and J lost 1; bases outside the gene matches: 9. CDR3 region: CATRDATSGIRTDTQYF. Here the CDR3 DNA reads TGTGCCACCAGAGACGCGACTAGCGGGATCCGCACAGATACGCAGTATTTT.

A few counts support this clonotype. In DNA, the CDR3 is TGTGCCAGCAGCACAGGAGGACTAGTTTCCTACGAGCAGTACTTC. This encodes CASSTGGLVSYEQYF. The rearrangement links TRBV2 to TRBJ2-7; 7 bases fit TRBD2. J gave up 1 base and V 6 bases, and 9 bases lay outside the gene matches. Germline CDR1 reads SNHLY; CDR2 reads FYNNEI. This CDR3 contains 15 residues.

This clonotype has at least ten counts. The J gene is TRBJ2-1, the V gene TRBV5-1, with D tentatively TRBD2 (6 bases). The CDR3 length is 14 residues. V dropped 5 bases and J dropped 2 bases, with 11 bases sitting between them. Germline CDR1 reads SGHRS; CDR2 reads YFSETQ. The DNA of the CDR3 is TGCGCCAGCAGGTTAGCGGAAACCTACAATGAGCAGTTCTTC. This encodes CASRLAETYNEQFF.

The chain carries TRBV29-1 and TRBJ1-1; D gene uncertain. Germline loops: CDR1 SQVTM, CDR2 ANQGSEA. This CDR3 has 12 residues. The germline V and J ends were trimmed by 8 bases and 5 bases, with 15 bases remaining between them. As DNA, the CDR3 is TGCAGCACCCGGGAGGGTCGGACTGAAGCTTTCTTT. Translated, it gives CSTREGRTEAFF.

This clonotype has a count of ten or more. The J gene is TRBJ2-2, the V gene TRBV7-9; D is unresolved. Germline CDR1 reads SEHNR; CDR2 reads FQNEAQ (reference sequence). The length of the CDR3 is 15 residues. V was pared by 2 bases and J by 4 bases, with 11 bases between. Written as DNA, the CDR3 is TGTGCCAGCAGCTTATACCGCAGCGTCACCGGGGAGCTGTTTTTT. Translating it yields CASSLYRSVTGELFF.